This is a list of T cell receptor beta chains from one sample in a study of cytomegalovirus exposure and HLA in healthy donors. This table comes from immunoSEQ multiplex PCR, and its TCRdb copy is limited to in-frame clones, with some not included. Its table records about 170,000 clones. The material sequenced was PBMCs. These TCRs come from a young woman in good health and CMV-seropositive. Both conserved end residues are part of each CDR3. Each record gives: J gene, D gene, V gene, CDR3 protein, CDR3 DNA. D genes are given only for firm matches.

J gene: TRBJ1-3
D gene: -
V gene: TRBV7-9
CDR3 protein: CASSLFGGGAGNTIYF
CDR3 DNA: TGTGCCAGCAGCTTATTCGGCGGGGGGGCTGGAAACACCATATATTTT

J gene: TRBJ1-5
D gene: -
V gene: TRBV5-6
CDR3 protein: CASSGGRGHQPQHF
CDR3 DNA: TGTGCCAGCAGCGGCGGTAGGGGCCATCAGCCCCAGCATTTT

J gene: TRBJ1-2
D gene: -
V gene: TRBV20-1
CDR3 protein: CSTSSVHGYTF
CDR3 DNA: TGCAGTACTAGTTCGGTTCATGGCTACACCTTC

J gene: TRBJ1-1
D gene: -
V gene: TRBV9
CDR3 protein: CASSVDPVPQGANTEAFF
CDR3 DNA: TGTGCCAGCAGCGTAGATCCGGTCCCACAGGGAGCTAACACTGAAGCTTTCTTT

J gene: TRBJ2-3
D gene: -
V gene: TRBV25-1
CDR3 protein: CASSAWRGPDTQYF
CDR3 DNA: TGTGCCAGCAGCGCCTGGCGGGGGCCAGATACGCAGTATTTT

J gene: TRBJ2-1
D gene: -
V gene: TRBV5-1
CDR3 protein: CASSTRTAYNEQFF
CDR3 DNA: TGCGCCAGCAGCACTCGGACAGCGTATAATGAGCAGTTCTTC

J gene: TRBJ2-7
D gene: TRBD1
V gene: TRBV4-1
CDR3 protein: CASSQTGQGIDEQYF
CDR3 DNA: TGCGCCAGCAGCCAGACCGGACAGGGGATCGACGAGCAGTACTTC

J gene: TRBJ2-7
D gene: -
V gene: TRBV11-2
CDR3 protein: CASSLDLEGGQAYEQYF
CDR3 DNA: TGTGCCAGCAGCTTAGATTTAGAGGGTGGTCAAGCCTACGAGCAGTACTTC

J gene: TRBJ1-3
D gene: -
V gene: TRBV18
CDR3 protein: CASADWVRGNTIYF
CDR3 DNA: TGTGCCAGCGCGGATTGGGTTAGAGGAAACACCATATATTTT

J gene: TRBJ2-1
D gene: -
V gene: TRBV6-5
CDR3 protein: CASSYGLTYNEQFF
CDR3 DNA: TGTGCCAGCAGTTACGGGCTAACCTACAATGAGCAGTTCTTC

J gene: TRBJ2-2
D gene: -
V gene: TRBV7-3
CDR3 protein: CASSLRRGGTGELFF
CDR3 DNA: TGTGCCAGCAGCTTACGTCGGGGAGGCACCGGGGAGCTGTTTTTT

J gene: TRBJ2-3
D gene: -
V gene: TRBV2
CDR3 protein: CASSGTESTDTQYF
CDR3 DNA: TGTGCCAGCAGTGGTACAGAAAGCACAGATACGCAGTATTTT

J gene: TRBJ2-5
D gene: TRBD2
V gene: TRBV2
CDR3 protein: CASSDPSGGEETQYF
CDR3 DNA: TGTGCCAGCAGTGACCCTAGCGGGGGGGAAGAGACCCAGTACTTC

J gene: TRBJ2-2
D gene: TRBD2
V gene: TRBV7-6
CDR3 protein: CASSLDTSGSGRELFF
CDR3 DNA: TGTGCCAGCAGCTTAGACACTAGCGGGAGTGGCAGGGAGCTGTTTTTT

J gene: TRBJ1-5
D gene: TRBD1
V gene: TRBV18
CDR3 protein: CASSAGQSNQPQHF
CDR3 DNA: TGTGCCAGCTCAGCGGGACAGAGCAATCAGCCCCAGCATTTT

J gene: TRBJ1-2
D gene: -
V gene: TRBV5-6
CDR3 protein: CASSLVADYGYTF
CDR3 DNA: TGTGCCAGCAGCTTGGTTGCAGACTATGGCTACACCTTC

J gene: TRBJ1-2
D gene: -
V gene: TRBV25-1
CDR3 protein: CASSGTVNYGYTF
CDR3 DNA: TGTGCCAGCAGTGGAACAGTAAACTATGGCTACACCTTC

J gene: TRBJ2-5
D gene: -
V gene: TRBV5-5
CDR3 protein: CASSLQPQETQYF
CDR3 DNA: TGTGCCAGCAGCTTACAACCACAAGAGACCCAGTACTTC

J gene: TRBJ2-5
D gene: -
V gene: TRBV4-1
CDR3 protein: CASSQVGLADKETQYF
CDR3 DNA: TGCGCCAGCAGCCAAGTCGGGCTAGCAGACAAAGAGACCCAGTACTTC

J gene: TRBJ1-1
D gene: -
V gene: TRBV18
CDR3 protein: CASSPRTDTEAFF
CDR3 DNA: TGTGCCAGCTCACCTCGGACAGACACTGAAGCTTTCTTT

J gene: TRBJ1-1
D gene: -
V gene: TRBV13
CDR3 protein: CASSFGAGNTEAFF
CDR3 DNA: TGTGCCAGCAGCTTCGGCGCGGGGAACACTGAAGCTTTCTTT

J gene: TRBJ2-5
D gene: -
V gene: TRBV5-1
CDR3 protein: CASSFVGGEETQYF
CDR3 DNA: TGCGCCAGCAGCTTCGTAGGGGGGGAAGAGACCCAGTACTTC

J gene: TRBJ2-5
D gene: TRBD2
V gene: TRBV5-4
CDR3 protein: CASSPPRLAGEETQYF
CDR3 DNA: TGTGCCAGCAGCCCCCCCAGACTAGCGGGTGAAGAGACCCAGTACTTC

J gene: TRBJ2-3
D gene: TRBD1
V gene: TRBV19
CDR3 protein: CASTTGPRTDTQYF
CDR3 DNA: TGTGCCAGTACGACAGGGCCACGCACAGATACGCAGTATTTT